This T cell receptor beta chain is from a study of radiotherapy plus CTLA-4 blockade in lung cancer (dated 2018 in TCRdb). About the study as a whole: Among the enrolled patients, about 19% had an objective response, and about 29% reached disease control. What the research found in general, with its limitations: After treatment with radiotherapy and ipilimumab, TCR clones that originated in tumors expanded in peripheral blood. Early dynamic changes in blood T cell clones, together with increased serum interferon-beta after radiation, were reported as the strongest predictors of response.

The study tested focal radiation therapy combined with CTLA-4 blockade (ipilimumab) in patients with chemo-refractory metastatic non-small-cell lung cancer. As to this clone: The target of this receptor is not known. Base qualities are not provided; no much larger clone lies one nucleotide away.

Preparation of the library involved the immunoSEQ multiplex PCR assay. Entries here come from immuneACCESS through TCRdb and include only in-frame sequences with V and J called. Some clones fail to appear in such tables; in the studies checked, an unresolved V gene covers under half of the shortfall, and the cause of the remainder is unknown. For this sample the table gives some 27,000 clones, of which about four fifths were detected only once. The top ten hold approximately 24% of the sample. The germline V gene gives CDR1 as KGHSH and CDR2 as LQKENI. The CDR3 numbers 15 residues from cysteine through phenylalanine. Only the CDR3 DNA stays, 45 bases, in frame from base 1. V lost 3 bases and J lost 1 base, and the count of bases not matched to a germline gene is 4.

The chain is made from TRBV18 and TRBJ2-3; 7 bases in the middle match TRBD1. This clonotype was sampled from a human donor with non-small cell lung cancer that progressed on radiotherapy plus ipilimumab. This material consisted of peripheral blood, taken from a patient treated with radiotherapy plus ipilimumab. The nucleotide sequence reads as follows: TGTGCCAGCTCACCCTCAGGGGGTGGCACAGATACGCAGTATTTT. Its amino acids are CASSPSGGGTDTQYF.